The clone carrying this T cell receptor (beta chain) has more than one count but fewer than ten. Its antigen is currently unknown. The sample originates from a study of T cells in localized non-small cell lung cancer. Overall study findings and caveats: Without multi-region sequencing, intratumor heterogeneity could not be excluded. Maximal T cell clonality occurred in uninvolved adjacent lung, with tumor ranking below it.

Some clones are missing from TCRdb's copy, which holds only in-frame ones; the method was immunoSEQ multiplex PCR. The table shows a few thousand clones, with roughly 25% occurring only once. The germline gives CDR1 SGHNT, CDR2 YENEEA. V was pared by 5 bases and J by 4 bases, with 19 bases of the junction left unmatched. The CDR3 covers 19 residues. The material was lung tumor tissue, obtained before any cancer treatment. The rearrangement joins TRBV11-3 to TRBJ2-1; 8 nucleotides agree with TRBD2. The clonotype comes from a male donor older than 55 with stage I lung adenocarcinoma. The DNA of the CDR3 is TGTGCCAGCAGCCCGAAGGGGCTAGCGGGTTCCCAGAGGTACAATGAGCAGTTCTTC. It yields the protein CASSPKGLAGSQRYNEQFF.